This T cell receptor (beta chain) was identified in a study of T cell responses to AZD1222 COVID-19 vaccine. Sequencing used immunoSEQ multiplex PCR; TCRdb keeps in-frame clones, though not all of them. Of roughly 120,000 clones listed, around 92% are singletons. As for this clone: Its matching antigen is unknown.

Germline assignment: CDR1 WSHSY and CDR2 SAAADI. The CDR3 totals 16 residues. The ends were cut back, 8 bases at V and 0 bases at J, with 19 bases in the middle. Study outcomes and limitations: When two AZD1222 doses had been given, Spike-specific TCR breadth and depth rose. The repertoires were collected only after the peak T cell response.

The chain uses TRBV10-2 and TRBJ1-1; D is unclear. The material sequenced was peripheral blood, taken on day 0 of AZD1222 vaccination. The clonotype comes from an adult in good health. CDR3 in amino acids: CASGPFRGGMNTEAFF. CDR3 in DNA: TGCGCCAGCGGCCCGTTCCGCGGCGGAATGAACACTGAAGCTTTCTTT.